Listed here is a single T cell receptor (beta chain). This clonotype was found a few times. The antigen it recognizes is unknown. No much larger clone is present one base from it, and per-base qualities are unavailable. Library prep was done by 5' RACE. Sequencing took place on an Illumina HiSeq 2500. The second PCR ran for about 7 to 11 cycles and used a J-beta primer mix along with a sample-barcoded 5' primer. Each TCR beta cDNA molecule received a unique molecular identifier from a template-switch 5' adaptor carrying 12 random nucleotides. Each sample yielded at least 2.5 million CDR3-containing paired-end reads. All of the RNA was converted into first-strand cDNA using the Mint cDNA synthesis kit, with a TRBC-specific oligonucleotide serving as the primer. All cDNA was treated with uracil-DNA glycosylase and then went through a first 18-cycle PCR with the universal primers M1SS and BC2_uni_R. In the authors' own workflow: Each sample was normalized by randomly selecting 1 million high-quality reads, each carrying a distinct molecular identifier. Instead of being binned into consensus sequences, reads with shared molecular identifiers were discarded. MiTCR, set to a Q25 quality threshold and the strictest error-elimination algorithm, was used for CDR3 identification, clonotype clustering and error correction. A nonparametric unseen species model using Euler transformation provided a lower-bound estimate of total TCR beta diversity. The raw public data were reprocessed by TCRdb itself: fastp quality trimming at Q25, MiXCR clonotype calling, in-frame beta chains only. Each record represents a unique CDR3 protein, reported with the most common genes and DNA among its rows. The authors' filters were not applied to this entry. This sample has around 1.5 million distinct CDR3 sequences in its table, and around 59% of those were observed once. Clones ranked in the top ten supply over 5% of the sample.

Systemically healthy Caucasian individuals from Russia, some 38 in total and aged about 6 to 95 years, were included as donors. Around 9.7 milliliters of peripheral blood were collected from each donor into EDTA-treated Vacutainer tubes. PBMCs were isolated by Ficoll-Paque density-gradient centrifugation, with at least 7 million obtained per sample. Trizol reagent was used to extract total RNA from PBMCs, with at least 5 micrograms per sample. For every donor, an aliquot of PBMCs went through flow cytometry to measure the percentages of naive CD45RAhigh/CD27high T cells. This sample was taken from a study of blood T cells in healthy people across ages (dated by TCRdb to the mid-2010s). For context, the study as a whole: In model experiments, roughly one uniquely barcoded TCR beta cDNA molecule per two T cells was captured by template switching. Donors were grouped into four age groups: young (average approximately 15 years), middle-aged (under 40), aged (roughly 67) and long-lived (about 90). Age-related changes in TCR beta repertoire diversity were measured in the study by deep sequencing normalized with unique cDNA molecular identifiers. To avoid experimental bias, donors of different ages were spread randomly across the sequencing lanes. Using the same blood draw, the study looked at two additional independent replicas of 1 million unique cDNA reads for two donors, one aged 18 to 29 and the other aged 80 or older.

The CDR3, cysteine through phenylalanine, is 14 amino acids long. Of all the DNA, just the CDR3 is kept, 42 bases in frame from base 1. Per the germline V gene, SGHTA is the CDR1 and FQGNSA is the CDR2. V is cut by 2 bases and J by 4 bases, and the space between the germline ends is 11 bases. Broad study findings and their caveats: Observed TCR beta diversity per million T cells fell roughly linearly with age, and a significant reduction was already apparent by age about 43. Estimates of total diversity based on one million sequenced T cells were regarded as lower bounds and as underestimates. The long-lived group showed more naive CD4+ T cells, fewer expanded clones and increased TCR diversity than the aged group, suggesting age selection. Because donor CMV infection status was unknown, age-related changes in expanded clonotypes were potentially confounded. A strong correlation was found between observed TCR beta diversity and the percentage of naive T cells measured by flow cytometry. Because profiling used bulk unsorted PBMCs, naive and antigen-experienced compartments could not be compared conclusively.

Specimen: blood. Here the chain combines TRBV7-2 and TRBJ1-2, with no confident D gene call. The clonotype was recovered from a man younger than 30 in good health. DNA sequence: TGTGCCAGCAGCTTATCTCTAACGGGCTATGGCTACACCTTC. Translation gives CASSLSLTGYGYTF.